This entry concerns a single T cell receptor beta chain. The antigen is not known. This entry is derived from a study of T-cell reconstitution after alpha-beta-depleted transplantation in children. The CDR3 sequence is 15 residues long. Trimming removed 7 bases from V and 8 bases from J; junction bases left unmatched: 11. Germline-derived CDR1 and CDR2 are MNHEY and SMNVEV (reference sequence). Study findings and constraints: A year post-transplant, T-cell counts and diversity derived mostly from newly produced T cells. Surviving recipient T cells and thymic progenitors produced the high day-60 TCRbeta diversity seen in some patients. Expanded graft clones, several hundred of them, were reportedly the source of alpha-beta T cells about two months after transplant.

The TCRbeta library incorporated unique molecular identifiers. TCRdb re-called the PCR reads through MiXCR, storing one row per CDR3 protein. The sample lists roughly 350,000 distinct CDR3 sequences, under 20% seen once, with about 41% in the top ten. This specimen was PBMCs, mostly from graft donor cells, taken 360 days after TCRalphabeta/CD19-depleted stem cell transplant. The chain carries TRBV27 and TRBJ2-1; the match to TRBD2 covers 10 bases. The receptor comes from a male patient between 2 and 15 years old who had a stem cell transplant for acute lymphoblastic leukemia, so the T cells may come from the graft donor. CDR3 in amino acids: CASTQGVAGGDEQFF. The CDR3 nucleotides are TGTGCCAGCACCCAGGGGGTAGCGGGAGGTGATGAGCAGTTCTTC.